What follows are 16 T cell receptor beta chains derived from one specimen sequenced in a study of blood T cell repertoires in COVID-19. The method was immunoSEQ multiplex PCR; TCRdb's version includes in-frame clones alone and lacks a portion of them. The sample includes 110,000 to 150,000 clones, 85% to 90% of them seen just once. Material: peripheral blood. These receptors all come from a woman aged 55-70 years with active COVID-19.

In its sample, this clone was seen a few times. The chain employs TRBV4-1 and TRBJ2-7, with D possibly being TRBD1 (6 bases). This CDR3 region has 15 residues. V lost 4 bases, J lost 0 bases, and 13 bases lay in between. Germline CDR1 is MGHRA and CDR2 is YSYEKL. The CDR3 region has the DNA TGCGCCAGCAGCCCAACGGGACACCTCTCCTACGAGCAGTACTTC. It specifies CASSPTGHLSYEQYF.

This clone was recorded only once. The chain uses TRBV4-3 and TRBJ1-4; D is uncertain. The germline gives CDR1 LGHNA, CDR2 YSLEER. This CDR3 has 16 residues. With 3 bases removed from V and 7 bases from J, the gap between germline ends came to 18 bases. CDR3 amino acids: CASSQEASRRGEKLFF. Here the CDR3 DNA reads TGCGCCAGCAGCCAGGAGGCGAGCCGCCGGGGTGAAAAACTGTTTTTT.

This sequence joins TRBV2 and TRBJ2-1; 7 bases line up with TRBD2. Germline CDR1 and CDR2: SNHLY and FYNNEI. V lost 3 bases, J lost 10 bases, and 9 bases stayed unmatched. The CDR3 extends over 14 amino acids. The CDR3 protein is CASSDSSGGGEQFF. The DNA for the CDR3 is TGTGCCAGCAGTGATTCGTCGGGAGGAGGGGAGCAGTTCTTC.

V is TRBV27 and J is TRBJ2-1; TRBD2 aligns across 7 bases. With 8 bases clipped from V and 1 base from J, the junction kept 14 bases outside the gene matches. There are 17 residues in the CDR3. Germline V gene lookup returns CDR1 MNHEY and CDR2 SMNVEV (reference sequence). The CDR3 DNA sequence: TGTGCCAGCGGAGGGCTAGCGGCTTCGATATCCTACAATGAGCAGTTCTTC. It is translated as CASGGLAASISYNEQFF.

The chain employs TRBV11-2 and TRBJ2-5, with TRBD2 as a possible D gene (6 bases). Trimming cost V 4 bases and J 4 bases, with 25 bases left between them. The CDR3 loop spans 18 amino acids. CDR1 is SGHAT and CDR2 is FQNNGV in the germline V gene. The CDR3 DNA is TGTGCCAGCAGCTCCCCATGGGGTACGGGAGTAGGAGGAGAGACCCAGTACTTC. Translation: CASSSPWGTGVGGETQYF.

The chain links TRBV7-9 to TRBJ2-2, with D tentatively TRBD1 (5 bases). Germline loops: CDR1 SEHNR, CDR2 FQNEAQ (reference sequence). This CDR3 region has 15 residues. The V end lost 1 base, the J end lost 0 bases, and 6 bases lay between the germline ends. CDR3 protein: CASSLGTTNTGELFF. The CDR3 DNA reads as TGTGCCAGCAGCTTAGGGACAACGAACACCGGGGAGCTGTTTTTT.

V is TRBV27 and J is TRBJ1-4; TRBD1 is a possible D gene (5 bases). The CDR3 extends over 15 amino acids. V lost 3 bases and J 5 bases, leaving 13 bases between the germline ends. Germline values: CDR1 MNHEY, CDR2 SMNVEV (reference sequence). The CDR3 reads CASSFGPQGNEKLFF. The CDR3 region has the DNA TGTGCCAGCAGTTTTGGTCCCCAGGGCAATGAAAAACTGTTTTTT.

V gene TRBV6-2 or TRBV6-3 combines with J gene TRBJ2-5; D may be TRBD1 (5 bases). The CDR3 loop spans 15 amino acids. The germline CDR1 and CDR2 sequences are MNHEY and SVGEGT. Trimming took off 1 base at V and 5 bases at J, with 14 bases between the two ends. The CDR3, as DNA: TGTGCCAGCAGTTACTTTTCAGGGTCCAGGGAGACCCAGTACTTC. The encoded protein is CASSYFSGSRETQYF.

This sequence joins TRBV7-3 and TRBJ2-1, with TRBD2 identical over 9 bases. From germline, CDR1 is SGHTA and CDR2 FQGTGA. V lost 2 bases and J lost 5; bases outside the gene matches: 4. This CDR3 region has 15 residues. CDR3 DNA sequence: TGTGCCAGCAGCTTATCCGGGACTAGCAACAATGAGCAGTTCTTC. Amino acids: CASSLSGTSNNEQFF.

The chain is built from TRBV2 and TRBJ2-1; 12 positions agree with TRBD2. Germline assignment: CDR1 SNHLY and CDR2 FYNNEI. The trim removed 6 bases at V and 6 bases at J, leaving 6 bases unmatched. The CDR3 has 15 amino acids. The CDR3 nucleotides read TGTGCCAGCAGACGACTAGCGGGAGCTGGCAATGAGCAGTTCTTC. Its translation: CASRRLAGAGNEQFF.

The DNA for the CDR3 is TGCGCCAGCAGTGACGGACTTGAAAACACCATATATTTT. This sequence encodes CASSDGLENTIYF. The chain uses TRBV23-1 and TRBJ1-3; unclear D gene. TRBV23-1 belongs to the ORF category, with a function that is uncertain. The length of the CDR3 is 13 residues. V lost 5 bases, J lost 6 bases, and 11 bases lay in between.

This clone was recorded a few times. The chain joins TRBV7-2 to TRBJ1-6, with 7 bases that match TRBD1. CDR1 and CDR2 (germline): SGHTA, FQGNSA. The CDR3 is 17 amino acids. Losses at the gene ends were 3 bases for V and 8 bases for J; bases not matched to a gene: 13. The CDR3 nucleotides are TGTGCCAGCAGCTTGGCTTTGCAGGGGGGTGCTGATTCACCCCTCCACTTT. It encodes CASSLALQGGADSPLHF.

J is TRBJ1-2 and V is TRBV4-3, with D unresolved. Trimming pared 2 bases from V and 0 bases from J, leaving 4 bases between. The CDR3 is 13 residues long. Germline values: CDR1 LGHNA, CDR2 YSLEER. CDR3 DNA sequence: TGCGCCAGCAGCCAACAGACTAACTATGGCTACACCTTC. Its translation is CASSQQTNYGYTF.

The rearrangement links TRBV7-3 to TRBJ2-1; 7 bases match TRBD1. The junction had 3 bases not matched to a gene; V was cut back by 5 bases and J by 5 bases. There are 13 residues in the CDR3. In germline, CDR1 is SGHTA, CDR2 FQGTGA. CDR3 bases: TGTGCCAGCAGCCGGGACAGAGACAATGAGCAGTTCTTC. This translates into CASSRDRDNEQFF.

This clone has more than one count but fewer than ten. The chain links TRBV19 to TRBJ2-2; 8 bases align to TRBD1. CDR1 LNHDA and CDR2 SQIVND come from the germline V gene (reference sequence). V lost 4 bases and J lost 4; bases outside the gene matches: 5. CDR3 length equals 15 residues. CDR3 in amino acids: CASSSQGAITGELFF. CDR3 bases: TGTGCCAGTAGTAGTCAGGGGGCGATCACCGGGGAGCTGTTTTTT.

J is TRBJ2-1 and V is TRBV7-8; 10 bases match TRBD2. The germline gives CDR1 SGHVS, CDR2 FQNEAQ. V lost 2 bases and J lost 12; bases outside the gene matches: 7. The CDR3 length is 14 residues. CDR3 in DNA: TGTGCCAGCAGCTTATCGCCATCTAGCGGGAGGCAGTTCTTC. Translated, it gives CASSLSPSSGRQFF.